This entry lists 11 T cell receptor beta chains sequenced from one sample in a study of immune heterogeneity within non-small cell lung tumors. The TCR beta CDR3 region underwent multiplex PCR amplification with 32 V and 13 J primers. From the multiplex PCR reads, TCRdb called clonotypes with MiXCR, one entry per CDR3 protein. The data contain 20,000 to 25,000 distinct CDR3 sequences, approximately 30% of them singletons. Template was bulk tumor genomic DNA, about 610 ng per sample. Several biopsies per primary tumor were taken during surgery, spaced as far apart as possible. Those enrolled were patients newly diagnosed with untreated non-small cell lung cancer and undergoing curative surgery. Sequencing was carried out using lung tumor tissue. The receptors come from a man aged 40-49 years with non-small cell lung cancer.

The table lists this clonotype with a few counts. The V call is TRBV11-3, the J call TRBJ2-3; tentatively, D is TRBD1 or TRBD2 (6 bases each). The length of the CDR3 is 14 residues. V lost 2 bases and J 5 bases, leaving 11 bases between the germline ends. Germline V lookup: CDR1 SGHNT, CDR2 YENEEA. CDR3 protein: CASSLWGAKDTQYF. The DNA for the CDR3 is TGTGCCAGCAGCTTATGGGGGGCCAAAGATACGCAGTATTTT.

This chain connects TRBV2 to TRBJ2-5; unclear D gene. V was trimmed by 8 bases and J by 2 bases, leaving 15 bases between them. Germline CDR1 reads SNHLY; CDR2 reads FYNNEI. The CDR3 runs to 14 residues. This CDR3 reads CASGPQSTQETQYF. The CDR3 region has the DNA TGTGCCAGCGGTCCCCAGTCTACTCAAGAGACCCAGTACTTC.

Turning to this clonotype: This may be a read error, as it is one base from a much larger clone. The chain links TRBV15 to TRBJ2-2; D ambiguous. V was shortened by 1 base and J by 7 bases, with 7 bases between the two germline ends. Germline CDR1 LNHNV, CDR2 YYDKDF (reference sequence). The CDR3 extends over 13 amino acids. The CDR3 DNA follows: TGTGCCACCAGCAGAGTGCCTTTCGGGGAGCTGTTTTTT. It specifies CATSRVPFGELFF.

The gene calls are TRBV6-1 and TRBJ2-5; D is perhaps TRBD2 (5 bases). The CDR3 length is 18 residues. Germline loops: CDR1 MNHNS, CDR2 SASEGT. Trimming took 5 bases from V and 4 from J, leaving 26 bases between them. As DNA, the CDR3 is TGTGCCAGCAGTTTGCGGTTAGATAGGCCCACCGGAGGAGAGACCCAGTACTTC. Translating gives CASSLRLDRPTGGETQYF.

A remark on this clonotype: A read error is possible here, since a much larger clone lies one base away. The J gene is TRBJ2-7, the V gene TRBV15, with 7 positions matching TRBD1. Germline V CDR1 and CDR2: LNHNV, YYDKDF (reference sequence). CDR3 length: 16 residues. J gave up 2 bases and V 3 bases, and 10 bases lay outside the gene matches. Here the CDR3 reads CATSSRYRDSAYEQYF. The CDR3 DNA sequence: TGTGCCACCAGCAGCCGATACCGGGACAGTGCCTACGAGCAGTACTTC.

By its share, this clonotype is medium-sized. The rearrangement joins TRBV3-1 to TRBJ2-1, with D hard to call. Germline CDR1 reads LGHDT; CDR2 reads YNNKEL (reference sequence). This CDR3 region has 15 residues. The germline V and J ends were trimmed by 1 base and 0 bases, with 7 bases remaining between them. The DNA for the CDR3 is TGTGCCAGCAGCCAAGGGTCGAGCTCCTACAATGAGCAGTTCTTC. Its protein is CASSQGSSSYNEQFF.

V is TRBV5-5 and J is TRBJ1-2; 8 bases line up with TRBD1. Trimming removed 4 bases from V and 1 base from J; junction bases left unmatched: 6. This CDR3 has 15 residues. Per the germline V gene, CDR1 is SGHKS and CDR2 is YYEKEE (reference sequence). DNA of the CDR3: TGTGCCAGCAGCAAACAGGGGGGATATAACTATGGCTACACCTTC. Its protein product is CASSKQGGYNYGYTF.

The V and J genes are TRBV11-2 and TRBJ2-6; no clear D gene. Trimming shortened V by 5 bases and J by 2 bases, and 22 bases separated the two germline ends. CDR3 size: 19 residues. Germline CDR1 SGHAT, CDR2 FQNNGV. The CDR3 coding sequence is TGTGCCAGCAGCCCCCTCGTGGGATTGGTAGGACCTGGGGCCAACGTCCTGACTTTC. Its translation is CASSPLVGLVGPGANVLTF.

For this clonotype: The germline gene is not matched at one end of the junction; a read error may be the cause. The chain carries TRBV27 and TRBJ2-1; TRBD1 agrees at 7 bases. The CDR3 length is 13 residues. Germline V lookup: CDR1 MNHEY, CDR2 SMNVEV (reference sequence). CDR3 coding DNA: TGTGCCAGCAGTTTTCTACAGGGGAATGGGCAGTTCTTC. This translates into CASSFLQGNGQFF.

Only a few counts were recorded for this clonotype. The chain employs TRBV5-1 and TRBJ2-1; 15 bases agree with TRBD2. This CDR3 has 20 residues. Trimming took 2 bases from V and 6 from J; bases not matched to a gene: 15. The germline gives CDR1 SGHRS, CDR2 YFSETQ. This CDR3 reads CASSLRGLAGGGGGSNEQFF. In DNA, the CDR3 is TGCGCCAGCAGCTTAAGGGGACTAGCGGGAGGTGGTGGTGGGAGCAATGAGCAGTTCTTC.

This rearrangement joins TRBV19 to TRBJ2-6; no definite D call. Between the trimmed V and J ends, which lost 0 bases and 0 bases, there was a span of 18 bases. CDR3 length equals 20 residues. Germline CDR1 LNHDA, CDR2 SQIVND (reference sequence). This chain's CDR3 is CASSIDPQSRVSSGANVLTF. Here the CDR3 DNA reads TGTGCCAGTAGTATAGATCCGCAGTCCCGGGTTAGCTCTGGGGCCAACGTCCTGACTTTC.